This entry lists 32 T cell receptor beta chains sequenced from one sample in a study of blood T cell repertoires in COVID-19. TCRdb's copy holds only in-frame clones and misses some; the assay was immunoSEQ multiplex PCR. The data show around 68,000 clones, roughly 89% seen once. Specimen: peripheral blood. These receptors all stem from a man aged 45-65 years with active COVID-19.

The CDR3 nucleotides read TGTGCCAGCAGCCCCGGCGGGGGGGGTGACTATGGCTACACCTTC. Its translation is CASSPGGGGDYGYTF. This chain joins TRBV9 and TRBJ1-2, with a possible D match to TRBD1 (5 bases). The CDR3 length is 15 residues. Germline CDR1 SGDLS, CDR2 YYNGEE. V was pared by 4 bases and J by 3 bases, with 16 bases between.

There are a few counts of this clone. J is TRBJ1-1 and V is TRBV7-2; possibly TRBD1 for D (5 bases). Between the trimmed V and J ends, which lost 5 bases and 1 base, there was a span of 8 bases. The CDR3 length is 13 residues. Germline lookup yields CDR1 SGHTA and CDR2 FQGNSA. As DNA, the CDR3 is TGTGCCAGCAGCAATCAGGGGAACACTGAAGCTTTCTTT. Translating gives CASSNQGNTEAFF.

A remark on this clone: A read error may produce the germline difference seen at one junction end. The V and J genes are TRBV2 and TRBJ1-2; a weak D match, TRBD1 (6 bases). This CDR3 comprises 14 residues. Germline values: CDR1 SNHLY, CDR2 FYNNEI. In nucleotides, the CDR3 is TGTGCCAGCAGTGGGGGGGGGCAGGAGCTTCGCCCCAGCTTC. Protein: CASSGGGQELRPSF.

The chain's CDR3 is CASSLLAGKHLETQYF. CDR3 sequence (DNA): TGTGCCAGCAGCTTACTAGCAGGGAAACATTTAGAGACCCAGTACTTC. This chain joins TRBV5-5 and TRBJ2-5, with D possibly TRBD2 on 6 matching bases. Germline CDR1 reads SGHKS; CDR2 reads YYEKEE (reference sequence). The germline V and J ends were trimmed by 2 bases and 4 bases, with 18 bases remaining between them. CDR3 size: 16 residues.

The CDR3 loop reads CAWTLTGTDTQYF. Here the CDR3 DNA reads TGTGCCTGGACCCTTACAGGGACAGATACGCAGTATTTT. The genes are TRBV30 and TRBJ2-3; D possibly corresponds to TRBD1 (6 bases). The V and J ends lost 4 bases and 3 bases respectively, with 11 bases between them. This CDR3 contains 13 residues. Germline lookup yields CDR1 GTSNPN and CDR2 SVGIG (reference sequence).

This chain connects TRBV11-2 to TRBJ2-2; TRBD1 matches 8 bases. This CDR3 has 17 amino acids. The J segment lost 4 bases and the V segment lost 6 bases, leaving 13 bases of the junction unmatched. Per germline, CDR1 SGHAT and CDR2 FQNNGV. This chain's CDR3 is CASRPLAGGLTTGELFF. In nucleotides, the CDR3 is TGTGCCAGCAGACCACTGGCAGGGGGCCTTACCACCGGGGAGCTGTTTTTT.

This chain links TRBV4-1 with TRBJ2-3; 12 bases agree with TRBD2. This CDR3 has 18 amino acids. Germline V gene sequence: CDR1 MGHRA, CDR2 YSYEKL. Losses at the gene ends were 4 bases for V and 6 bases for J; bases not matched to a gene: 14. The CDR3 coding sequence is TGCGCCAGCAGCCCCGTAGCGGCTCTAGCGGGGGGGCCGGATACGCAGTATTTT. Translating gives CASSPVAALAGGPDTQYF.

The chain couples TRBV7-2 to TRBJ2-2, with D possibly matching TRBD1 (7 bases). Trimming left V 0 bases short and J 4 bases short, with 12 bases between. CDR3 length equals 16 residues. CDR1 and CDR2 from the germline V gene are SGHTA and FQGNSA. CDR3 bases: TGTGCCAGCAGCTTAGCGCCGCAGGGGGGCACCGGGGAGCTGTTTTTT. Protein: CASSLAPQGGTGELFF. Together with reference TRBV7-2 and TRBJ2-2, the CDR3 gives the full variable domain: GAGVSQSPSNKVTEKGKDVELRCDPISGHTALYWYRQSLGQGLEFLIYFQGNSAPDKSGLPSDRFSAERTGGSVSTLTIQRTQQEDSAVYLCASSLAPQGGTGELFFGEGSRLTVL.

The CDR3, as DNA: TGTGCCAGCAGCCCGACAGATAGCTCCTATAATTCACCCCTCCACTTT. Translating gives CASSPTDSSYNSPLHF. This rearrangement joins TRBV3-1 (or the pseudogene TRBV3-2) to TRBJ1-6; D possibly corresponds to TRBD1 (5 bases). Between the trimmed V and J ends, which lost 4 bases and 0 bases, there was a span of 10 bases. This CDR3 has 16 residues. From germline, CDR1 is LGHDT and CDR2 YNNKEL (reference sequence).

The J gene is TRBJ1-1, the V gene TRBV7-2, with a tentative D call TRBD1 (5 bases). Germline V gives CDR1 SGHTA, CDR2 FQGNSA. The V gene lost 2 bases and the J gene lost 4 bases, with 8 bases spanning the gap. CDR3 length equals 13 residues. The CDR3 loop is CASSLTGGTEAFF. The CDR3, as DNA: TGTGCCAGCAGCTTAACGGGGGGCACTGAAGCTTTCTTT.

The chain carries TRBV7-8 and TRBJ1-4, with D perhaps TRBD1 (6 bases). The germline V gene encodes CDR1 SGHVS and CDR2 FQNEAQ. This CDR3 spans 14 amino acids. With 2 bases removed from V and 7 bases from J, the gap between germline ends came to 11 bases. The CDR3 DNA reads TGTGCCAGCAGCTTAACAGGGAGGGTTGAAAAACTGTTTTTT. Protein: CASSLTGRVEKLFF.

The rearrangement uses TRBV6-5 and TRBJ2-1; TRBD1 aligns across 7 bases. This CDR3 comprises 13 residues. Losses at the gene ends were 7 bases for V and 5 bases for J; bases not matched to a gene: 5. Germline CDR1 MNHEY, CDR2 SVGAGI. DNA of the CDR3: TGTGCCAGCAAACTACAGGGGAACAATGAGCAGTTCTTC. It specifies CASKLQGNNEQFF.

The rearrangement uses TRBV29-1 and TRBJ2-7, with 11 bases lining up with TRBD1. CDR3 length: 12 residues. The V gene end was trimmed by 7 bases and the J gene end by 4 bases; junction bases not matched to a gene: 3. Per germline, CDR1 SQVTM and CDR2 ANQGSEA. The CDR3 is CSGGQGAYEQYF. CDR3 bases: TGCAGCGGAGGACAGGGGGCGTACGAGCAGTACTTC.

The chain has TRBV14 and TRBJ2-5; D is uncertain. Germline V gives CDR1 SGHDN, CDR2 FVKESK. With 2 bases removed from V and 1 base from J, the gap between germline ends came to 5 bases. The CDR3 covers 13 residues. CDR3 residues: CASSQSGQETQYF. As DNA, the CDR3 is TGTGCCAGCAGCCAATCAGGCCAAGAGACCCAGTACTTC.

The rearrangement joins TRBV9 to TRBJ2-1, with 8 nucleotides matching TRBD2. CDR1 is SGDLS, CDR2 YYNGEE, per germline. There are 15 residues in the CDR3. Unmatched junction bases numbered 7, after V lost 0 bases and J lost 8 bases. The CDR3 DNA sequence: TGTGCCAGCAGCGTAGCGCGGGGGGCCCTGGATGAGCAGTTCTTC. This translates into CASSVARGALDEQFF.

This clone was observed a handful of times. The genes are TRBV12-3 or TRBV12-4 and TRBJ1-5; D not certain. This CDR3 comprises 13 residues. The germline V and J ends were trimmed by 5 bases and 8 bases, with 13 bases remaining between them. The DNA for the CDR3 is TGTGCCAGCAGTCTTCTGGGCTCTGAGCCCCAGCATTTT. Protein sequence: CASSLLGSEPQHF.

V gene TRBV19 combines with J gene TRBJ2-7, with D tentatively TRBD1 (7 bases). This CDR3 has 16 residues. Germline CDR1 and CDR2: LNHDA and SQIVND (reference sequence). Trimming took 1 base from V and 4 from J, leaving 17 bases between them. CDR3 bases: TGTGCCAGTAGTATAGTCAGCCCGACAGGGAGGTACGAGCAGTACTTC. This sequence encodes CASSIVSPTGRYEQYF.

This chain connects TRBV1 to TRBJ2-3; the D call TRBD2 from the table was never checked on the DNA. TRBV1 is labeled a pseudogene. The CDR3 consists of 11 residues. The CDR3, as DNA: TGCACCAGCAGCCATAGAGATACGCAGTATTTT. Translating gives CTSSHRDTQYF.

This sequence joins TRBV7-2 and TRBJ2-7; D remains unclear. V gave up 5 bases and J gave up 6 bases, with 20 bases separating them. There are 15 residues in the CDR3. Germline values: CDR1 SGHTA, CDR2 FQGNSA. CDR3 residues: CASSLQALRTIEQYF. CDR3 DNA sequence: TGTGCCAGCAGCCTCCAGGCCCTCAGAACCATCGAGCAGTACTTC. The whole variable domain, filled in from reference TRBV7-2 and TRBJ2-7, reads GAGVSQSPSNKVTEKGKDVELRCDPISGHTALYWYRQSLGQGLEFLIYFQGNSAPDKSGLPSDRFSAERTGGSVSTLTIQRTQQEDSAVYLCASSLQALRTIEQYFGPGTRLTVT.

The rearrangement uses TRBV5-1 and TRBJ2-5; TRBD2 agrees at 10 bases. Per germline, CDR1 SGHRS and CDR2 YFSETQ. With V trimmed by 2 bases and J by 6 bases, 10 bases remained unmatched. This CDR3 has 16 amino acids. The CDR3: CASSLSELAGRKTQYF. The CDR3 coding sequence is TGCGCCAGCAGCTTATCAGAACTAGCGGGGCGGAAGACCCAGTACTTC.

This chain uses TRBV5-1 with TRBJ1-6; a weak D match, TRBD1 (6 bases). The V end was cut by 4 bases, the J end by 7 bases, with 12 bases between. CDR3 length equals 14 residues. CDR1 SGHRS and CDR2 YFSETQ come from the germline V gene. CDR3 sequence reads: CASSQGQENSPLHF. The DNA of the CDR3 is TGCGCCAGCAGCCAGGGGCAGGAAAATTCACCCCTCCACTTT.

V is TRBV2 and J is TRBJ2-2, with D perhaps TRBD2 (5 bases). This CDR3 spans 16 amino acids. The V end was cut by 6 bases, the J end by 1 base, with 15 bases between. The V gene's germline CDR1 is SNHLY and CDR2 FYNNEI. CDR3 nucleotides: TGTGCCAGCAGCTCCCGGGATCCAAGGAACACCGGGGAGCTGTTTTTT. Protein sequence: CASSSRDPRNTGELFF.

The chain carries TRBV18 and TRBJ1-1; 9 nucleotides match TRBD1. Germline assignment: CDR1 KGHSH and CDR2 LQKENI. Unmatched junction bases numbered 15, after V lost 3 bases and J lost 10 bases. This CDR3 is built from 16 residues. CDR3 DNA: TGTGCCAGCTCACCCCCATGGAGTACAGGGGGCATTGGAGCTTTCTTT. Protein sequence: CASSPPWSTGGIGAFF.

J is TRBJ2-6 and V is TRBV10-1; 7 bases line up with TRBD1. Trimming at V came to 8 bases and at J to 2 bases, leaving 6 bases not matched to a gene. The CDR3 is 15 residues long. CDR1 and CDR2 (germline): WNHNN, SYGVQD (reference sequence). Here the CDR3 DNA reads TGCGCCAGCCGCGCCCAGGGGGCTGGGGCCAACGTCCTGACTTTC. It translates to CASRAQGAGANVLTF.

The chain links TRBV3-1 (or the pseudogene TRBV3-2) to TRBJ1-2; no clear D. Trimming shortened V by 4 bases and J by 4 bases, and 13 bases separated the two germline ends. Germline V gene data show CDR1 as LGHDT and CDR2 as YNNKEL (reference sequence). This CDR3 has 14 residues. CDR3 amino acids: CASSLRSRPYGYTF. The DNA for the CDR3 is TGTGCCAGCAGCCTCCGATCTAGACCCTATGGCTACACCTTC.

The chain joins TRBV10-3 to TRBJ2-2, with 7 bases that match TRBD1. With V trimmed by 10 bases and J by 9 bases, 5 bases remained unmatched. CDR3 length: 11 residues. Germline values: CDR1 ENHRY, CDR2 SYGVKD. In nucleotides, the CDR3 is TGTGCCAGTACAGGGGAGAGGGAGCTGTTTTTT. Residues: CASTGERELFF.

The chain joins TRBV10-3 to TRBJ1-2; 7 nucleotides agree with TRBD1. V dropped 4 bases and J dropped 0; count of bases not matched to a gene: 2. The germline V gene has CDR1 ENHRY and CDR2 SYGVKD. This CDR3 region has 14 residues. The CDR3 bases are TGTGCCATCAGTGGGGACAGTTCTAACTATGGCTACACCTTC. It specifies CAISGDSSNYGYTF.

Details on this clone: The CDR3 does not end in the conserved phenylalanine or tryptophan, so this is likely a read error. The DNA is left out, because the CDR3 cannot be placed on it with certainty; the CDR3 is given as TCRdb lists it. This chain joins TRBV4-1 and TRBJ2-3; TRBD2 was called by the table and not checked on the DNA. The germline V gene encodes CDR1 MGHRA and CDR2 YSYEKL. The length of the CDR3 is 16 amino acids, counting both ends. CDR3: CASSREAGSPLKVEYL.

This rearrangement joins TRBV2 to TRBJ1-4, with D possibly matching TRBD1 (5 bases). V lost 6 bases and J 12 bases, leaving 17 bases between the germline ends. This CDR3 region has 13 residues. Germline V gives CDR1 SNHLY, CDR2 FYNNEI. This chain's CDR3 is CASSVVGGSELFF. For the CDR3, the DNA is TGTGCCAGCAGCGTAGTTGGGGGGTCTGAACTGTTTTTT.

The chain employs TRBV5-4 and TRBJ2-2; unclear D gene. The CDR3 has 17 residues. Germline V gene lookup returns CDR1 SGHNT and CDR2 YYREEE (reference sequence). The V gene lost 4 bases and the J gene lost 3 bases, with 19 bases spanning the gap. The CDR3 loop is CASSPSLGGGDTGELFF. Written as DNA, the CDR3 is TGTGCCAGCAGCCCCAGCCTAGGTGGCGGTGACACCGGGGAGCTGTTTTTT.

The V call is TRBV6-2 or TRBV6-3, the J call TRBJ1-2; D uncertain. The CDR3 is made up of 14 amino acids. The V and J ends lost 0 bases and 4 bases respectively, with 9 bases between them. From germline, CDR1 is MNHEY and CDR2 SVGEGT. CDR3 residues: CASSYSWLIYGYTF. CDR3 DNA sequence: TGTGCCAGCAGTTACTCGTGGCTGATCTATGGCTACACCTTC.

The chain joins TRBV7-2 to TRBJ2-5; 7 positions match TRBD1. V was clipped by 0 bases and J by 1 base; unmatched bases: 2. This CDR3 spans 15 amino acids. Germline values: CDR1 SGHTA, CDR2 FQGNSA. The CDR3 region has the DNA TGTGCCAGCAGCTTAGCAGGACAGGTCCAAGAGACCCAGTACTTC. The encoded protein is CASSLAGQVQETQYF.